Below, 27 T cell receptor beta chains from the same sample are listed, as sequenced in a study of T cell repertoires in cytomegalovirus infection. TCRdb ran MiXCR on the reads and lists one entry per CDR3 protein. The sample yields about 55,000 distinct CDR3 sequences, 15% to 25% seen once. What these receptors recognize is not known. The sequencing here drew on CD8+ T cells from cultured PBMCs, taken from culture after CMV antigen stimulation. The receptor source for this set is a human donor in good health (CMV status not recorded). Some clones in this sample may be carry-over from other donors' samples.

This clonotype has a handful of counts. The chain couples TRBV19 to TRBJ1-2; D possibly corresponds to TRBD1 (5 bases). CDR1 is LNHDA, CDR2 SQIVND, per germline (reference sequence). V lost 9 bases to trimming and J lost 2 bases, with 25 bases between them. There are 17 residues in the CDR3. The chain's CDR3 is CASYSDLFQGRNYGYTF. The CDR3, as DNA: TGTGCCAGCTACTCCGACCTCTTTCAGGGTCGGAACTATGGCTACACCTTC.

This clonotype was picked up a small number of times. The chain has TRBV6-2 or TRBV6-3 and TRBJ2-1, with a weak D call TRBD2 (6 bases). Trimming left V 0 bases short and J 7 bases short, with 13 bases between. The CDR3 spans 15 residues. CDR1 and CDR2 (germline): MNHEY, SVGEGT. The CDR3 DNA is TGTGCCAGCAGTTACTCCGAACTAGCTGAAAATGAGCAGTTCTTC. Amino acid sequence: CASSYSELAENEQFF.

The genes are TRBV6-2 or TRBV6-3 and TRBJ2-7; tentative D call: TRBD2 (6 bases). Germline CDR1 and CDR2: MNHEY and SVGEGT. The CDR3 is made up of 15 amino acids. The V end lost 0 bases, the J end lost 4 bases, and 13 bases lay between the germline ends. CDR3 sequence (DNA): TGTGCCAGCAGTTACTCGAAGGCCGGGGGTTACGAGCAGTACTTC. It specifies CASSYSKAGGYEQYF.

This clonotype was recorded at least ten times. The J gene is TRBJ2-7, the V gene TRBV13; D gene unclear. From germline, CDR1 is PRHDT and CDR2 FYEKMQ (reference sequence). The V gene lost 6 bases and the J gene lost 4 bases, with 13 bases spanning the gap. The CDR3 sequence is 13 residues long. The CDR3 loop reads CASRFRGSYEQYF. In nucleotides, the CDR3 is TGTGCCAGCAGGTTTAGAGGTTCGTACGAGCAGTACTTC.

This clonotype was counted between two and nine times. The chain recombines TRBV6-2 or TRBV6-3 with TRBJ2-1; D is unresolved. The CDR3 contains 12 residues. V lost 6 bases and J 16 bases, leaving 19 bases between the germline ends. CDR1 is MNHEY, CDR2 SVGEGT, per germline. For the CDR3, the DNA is TGTGCCAGCAGCCCCCGCGGCAGGTTAGGATTCTTC. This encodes CASSPRGRLGFF.

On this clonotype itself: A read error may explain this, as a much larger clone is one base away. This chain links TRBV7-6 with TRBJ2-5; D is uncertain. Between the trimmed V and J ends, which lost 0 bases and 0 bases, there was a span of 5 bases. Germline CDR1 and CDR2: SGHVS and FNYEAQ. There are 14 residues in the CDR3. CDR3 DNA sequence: TGTGCCAGCAGCTTAGCCAGAAACCAAGAGACCCAGTACTTC. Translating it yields CASSLARNQETQYF.

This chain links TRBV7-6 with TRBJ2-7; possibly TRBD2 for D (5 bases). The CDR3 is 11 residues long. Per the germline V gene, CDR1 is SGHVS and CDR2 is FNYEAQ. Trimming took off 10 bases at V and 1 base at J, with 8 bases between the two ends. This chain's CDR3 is CATTGSYEQYF. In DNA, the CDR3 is TGTGCCACCACGGGATCCTACGAGCAGTACTTC. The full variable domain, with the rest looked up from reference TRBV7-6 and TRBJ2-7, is GAGVSQSPRYKVTKRGQDVALRCDPISGHVSLYWYRQALGQGPEFLTYFNYEAQQDKSGLPNDRFSAERPEGSISTLTIQRTEQRDSAMYRCATTGSYEQYFGPGTRLTVT.

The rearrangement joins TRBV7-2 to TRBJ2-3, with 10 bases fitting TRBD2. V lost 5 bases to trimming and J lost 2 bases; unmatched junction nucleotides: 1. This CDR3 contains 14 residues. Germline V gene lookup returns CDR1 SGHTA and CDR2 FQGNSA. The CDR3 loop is CASSTSGDTDTQYF. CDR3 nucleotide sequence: TGTGCCAGCAGCACTAGCGGGGACACAGATACGCAGTATTTT. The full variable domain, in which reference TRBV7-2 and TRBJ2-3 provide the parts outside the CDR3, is GAGVSQSPSNKVTEKGKDVELRCDPISGHTALYWYRQSLGQGLEFLIYFQGNSAPDKSGLPSDRFSAERTGGSVSTLTIQRTQQEDSAVYLCASSTSGDTDTQYFGPGTRLTVL.

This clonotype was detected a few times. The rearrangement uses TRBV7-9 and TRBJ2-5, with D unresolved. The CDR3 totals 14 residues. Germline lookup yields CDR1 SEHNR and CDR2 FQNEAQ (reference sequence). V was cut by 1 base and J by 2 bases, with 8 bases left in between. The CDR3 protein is CASSLDRLQETQYF. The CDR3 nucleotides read TGTGCCAGCAGCTTAGATAGGTTACAAGAGACCCAGTACTTC.

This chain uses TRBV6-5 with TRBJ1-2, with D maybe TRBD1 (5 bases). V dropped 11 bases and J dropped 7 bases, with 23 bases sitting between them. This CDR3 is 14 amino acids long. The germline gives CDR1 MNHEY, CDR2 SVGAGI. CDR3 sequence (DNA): TGTGCCGGCTGGGAGGAGCAGGGTGTACGTGGCTACACCTTC. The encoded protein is CAGWEEQGVRGYTF.

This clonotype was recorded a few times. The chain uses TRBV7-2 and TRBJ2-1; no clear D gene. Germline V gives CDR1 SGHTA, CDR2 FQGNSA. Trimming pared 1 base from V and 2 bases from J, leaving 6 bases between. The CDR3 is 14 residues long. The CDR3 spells CASSLDSTYNEQFF. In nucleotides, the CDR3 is TGTGCCAGCAGCTTAGACAGCACCTACAATGAGCAGTTCTTC.

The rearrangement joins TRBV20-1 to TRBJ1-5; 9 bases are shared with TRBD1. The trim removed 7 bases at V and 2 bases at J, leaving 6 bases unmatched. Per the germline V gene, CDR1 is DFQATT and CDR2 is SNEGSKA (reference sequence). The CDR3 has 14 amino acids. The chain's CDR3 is CSVFDRGGNQPQHF. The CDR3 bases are TGCAGTGTCTTCGACAGGGGGGGCAATCAGCCCCAGCATTTT.

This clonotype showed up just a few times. CDR3 in amino acids: CASSPLRRGQPQHF. For the CDR3, the DNA is TGTGCCAGCAGCCCCCTGCGCAGGGGCCAGCCCCAGCATTTT. This rearrangement joins TRBV28 to TRBJ1-5, with D perhaps TRBD1 (6 bases). Per the germline V gene, CDR1 is MDHEN and CDR2 is SYDVKM. The CDR3 is 14 residues long. V lost 6 bases and J 7 bases, leaving 16 bases between the germline ends.

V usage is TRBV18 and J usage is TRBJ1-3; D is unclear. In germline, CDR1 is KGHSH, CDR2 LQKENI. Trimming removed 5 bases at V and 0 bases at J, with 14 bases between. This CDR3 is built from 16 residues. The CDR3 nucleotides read TGTGCCAGCTCAGGCAGGCCTTACAGCTCTGGAAACACCATATATTTT. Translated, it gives CASSGRPYSSGNTIYF.

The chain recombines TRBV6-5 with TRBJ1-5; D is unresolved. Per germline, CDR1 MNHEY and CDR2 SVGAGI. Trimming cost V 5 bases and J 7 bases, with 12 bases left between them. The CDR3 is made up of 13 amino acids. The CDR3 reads CASSLSVGQPQHF. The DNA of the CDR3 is TGTGCCAGCAGTCTGAGTGTCGGGCAGCCCCAGCATTTT.

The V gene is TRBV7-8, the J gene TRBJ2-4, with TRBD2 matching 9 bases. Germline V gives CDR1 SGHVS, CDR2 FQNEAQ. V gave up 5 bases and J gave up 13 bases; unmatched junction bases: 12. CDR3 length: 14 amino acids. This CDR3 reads CASSMRGGGNRQYF. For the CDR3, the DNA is TGTGCCAGCAGCATGCGGGGGGGCGGAAACAGGCAGTACTTC.

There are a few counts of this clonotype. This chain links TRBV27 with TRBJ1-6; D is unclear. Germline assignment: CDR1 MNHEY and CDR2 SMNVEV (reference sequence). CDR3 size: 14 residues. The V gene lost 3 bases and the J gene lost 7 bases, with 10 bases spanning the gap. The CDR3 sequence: CASSFRQRNSPLHF. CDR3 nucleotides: TGTGCCAGCAGTTTCCGGCAGAGAAATTCACCCCTCCACTTT.

The DNA of the CDR3 is TGTGCCAGCAGCCCTAGCCGTAGCTCCTACAATGAGCAGTTCTTC. Translating it yields CASSPSRSSYNEQFF. The rearrangement joins TRBV6-6 to TRBJ2-1; D perhaps matches TRBD2 (5 bases). The CDR3 totals 15 residues. V lost 6 bases to trimming and J lost 0 bases, with 12 bases between them. Germline assignment: CDR1 MNHNY and CDR2 SVGAGI (reference sequence).

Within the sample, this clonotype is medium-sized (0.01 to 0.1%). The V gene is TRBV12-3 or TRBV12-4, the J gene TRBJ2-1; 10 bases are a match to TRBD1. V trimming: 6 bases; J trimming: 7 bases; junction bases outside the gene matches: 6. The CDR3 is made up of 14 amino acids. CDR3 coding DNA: TGTGCCAGCAGCCTGGGACAGGGGATAAATGAGCAGTTCTTC. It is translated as CASSLGQGINEQFF.

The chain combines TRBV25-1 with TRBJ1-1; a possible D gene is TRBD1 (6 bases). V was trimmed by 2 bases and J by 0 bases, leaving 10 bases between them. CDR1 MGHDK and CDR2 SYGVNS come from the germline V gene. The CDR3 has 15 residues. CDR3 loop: CASSEVTGLNTEAFF. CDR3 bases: TGTGCCAGCAGTGAAGTTACAGGGCTGAACACTGAAGCTTTCTTT. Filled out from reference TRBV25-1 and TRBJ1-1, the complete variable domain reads EADIYQTPRYLVIGTGKKITLECSQTMGHDKMYWYQQDPGMELHLIHYSYGVNSTEKGDLSSESTVSRIRTEHFPLTLESARPSHTSQYLCASSEVTGLNTEAFFGQGTRLTVV.

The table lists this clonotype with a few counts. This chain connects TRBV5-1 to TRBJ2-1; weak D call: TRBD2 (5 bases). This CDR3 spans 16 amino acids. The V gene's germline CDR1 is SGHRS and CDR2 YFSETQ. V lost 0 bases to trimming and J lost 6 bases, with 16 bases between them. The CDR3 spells CASSLGHPKDSNEQFF. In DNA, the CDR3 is TGCGCCAGCAGCTTGGGACACCCAAAGGACTCCAATGAGCAGTTCTTC.

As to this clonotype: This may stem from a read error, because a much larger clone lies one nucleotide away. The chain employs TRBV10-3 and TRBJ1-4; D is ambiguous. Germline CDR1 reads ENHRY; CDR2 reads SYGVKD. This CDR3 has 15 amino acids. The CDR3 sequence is CAISKSQLPNEKLFF. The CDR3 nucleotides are TGTGCCATCAGTAAGTCACAGTTACCTAATGAAAAACTGTTTTTT.

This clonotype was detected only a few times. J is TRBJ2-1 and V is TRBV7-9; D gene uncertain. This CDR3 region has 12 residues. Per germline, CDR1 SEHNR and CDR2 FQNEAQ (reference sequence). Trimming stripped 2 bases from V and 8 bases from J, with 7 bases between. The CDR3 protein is CASSLSGYEQFF. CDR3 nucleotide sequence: TGTGCCAGCAGCTTAAGTGGCTATGAGCAGTTCTTC.

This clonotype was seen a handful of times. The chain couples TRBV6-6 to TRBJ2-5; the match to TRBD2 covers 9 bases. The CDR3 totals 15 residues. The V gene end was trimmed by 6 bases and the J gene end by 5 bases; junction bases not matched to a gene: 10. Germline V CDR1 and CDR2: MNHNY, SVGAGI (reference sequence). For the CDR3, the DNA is TGTGCCAGCAGCGGGCTAGCGGGGCTACTGGAGACCCAGTACTTC. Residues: CASSGLAGLLETQYF.

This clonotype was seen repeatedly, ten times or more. The CDR3 is CASSQRTGREQYF. CDR3 coding DNA: TGCGCCAGCAGCCAGCGGACAGGGCGCGAGCAGTACTTC. This rearrangement joins TRBV4-3 to TRBJ2-7; 8 positions agree with TRBD1. V gave up 3 bases and J gave up 6 bases; unmatched junction bases: 4. CDR3 size: 13 residues. Germline V CDR1 and CDR2: LGHNA, YSLEER.

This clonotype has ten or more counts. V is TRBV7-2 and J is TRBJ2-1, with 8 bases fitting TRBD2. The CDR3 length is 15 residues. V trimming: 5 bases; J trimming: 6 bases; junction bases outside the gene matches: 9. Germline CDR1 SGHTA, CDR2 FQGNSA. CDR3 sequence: CASSPGLAWANEQFF. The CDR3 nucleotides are TGTGCCAGCAGCCCCGGACTAGCTTGGGCCAATGAGCAGTTCTTC.

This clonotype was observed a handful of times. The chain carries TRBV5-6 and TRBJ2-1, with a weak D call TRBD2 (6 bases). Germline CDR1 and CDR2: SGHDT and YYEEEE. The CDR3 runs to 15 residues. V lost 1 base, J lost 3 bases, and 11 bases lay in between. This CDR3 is CASSLRWEDYNEQFF. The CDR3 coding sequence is TGTGCCAGCAGCTTGAGGTGGGAGGACTACAATGAGCAGTTCTTC.